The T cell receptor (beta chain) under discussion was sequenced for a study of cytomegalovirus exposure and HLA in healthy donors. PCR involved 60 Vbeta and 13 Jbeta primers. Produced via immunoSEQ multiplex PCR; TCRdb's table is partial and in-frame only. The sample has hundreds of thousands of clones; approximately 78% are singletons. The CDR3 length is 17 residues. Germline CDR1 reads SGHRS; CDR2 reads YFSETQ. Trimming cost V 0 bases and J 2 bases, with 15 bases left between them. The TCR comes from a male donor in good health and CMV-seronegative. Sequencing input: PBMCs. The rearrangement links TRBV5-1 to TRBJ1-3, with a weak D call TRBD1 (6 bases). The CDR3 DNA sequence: TGCGCCAGCAGCTTGGTTCAAAGGGCAGGGGCTGGAAACACCATATATTTT. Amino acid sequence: CASSLVQRAGAGNTIYF.